The subject of this entry is one T cell receptor beta chain. The antigen remains unidentified. This specimen comes from a study of T cells expressing NK-cell markers. Looking at the study overall: Just one sequenced donor of eight was HCMV-seronegative, while seven were seropositive.

The authors generated TCR beta cDNA through 5'RACE template switching with UMIs. TCRdb reprocessed the 5' RACE reads and stores each CDR3 protein as one record, lacking DNA. This listing includes 550,000 or so distinct CDR3 sequences. Study outcomes and limitations: HCMV specificity of expanded NKG2C+ T cell clones remained unclear. Each of over 5 donors carried dominant NKG2C+ clonotypes accounting for about 1.0-7.5% of CD8+ T cells.

Material for sequencing was blood T cells: a sorted CD56 or NKG2C T cell subset, CD4+ or CD8+ T cells, or bulk PBMC T cells (not recorded which). The sequence derives from a man younger than 35 in good health.

CDR3 sequence: CASSSRLESYEQYF. V is TRBV5-1 and J is TRBJ2-7; absent DNA, TCRdb's TRBD2 call cannot be checked. This CDR3 has 14 residues. Looked up from germline, CDR1 is SGHRS and CDR2 is YFSETQ.